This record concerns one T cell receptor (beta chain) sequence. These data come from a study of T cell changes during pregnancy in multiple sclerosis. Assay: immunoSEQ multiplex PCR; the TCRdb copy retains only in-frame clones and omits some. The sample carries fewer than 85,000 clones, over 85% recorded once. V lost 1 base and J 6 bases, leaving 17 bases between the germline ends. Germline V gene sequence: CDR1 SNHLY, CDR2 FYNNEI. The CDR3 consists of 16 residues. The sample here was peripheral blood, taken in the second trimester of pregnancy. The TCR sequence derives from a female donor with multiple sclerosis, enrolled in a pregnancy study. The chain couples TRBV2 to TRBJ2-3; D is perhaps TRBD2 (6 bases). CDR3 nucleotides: TGTGCCAGCAGTGAAGGGTCCGGCGGGGTGGGGGATACGCAGTATTTT. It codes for CASSEGSGGVGDTQYF.